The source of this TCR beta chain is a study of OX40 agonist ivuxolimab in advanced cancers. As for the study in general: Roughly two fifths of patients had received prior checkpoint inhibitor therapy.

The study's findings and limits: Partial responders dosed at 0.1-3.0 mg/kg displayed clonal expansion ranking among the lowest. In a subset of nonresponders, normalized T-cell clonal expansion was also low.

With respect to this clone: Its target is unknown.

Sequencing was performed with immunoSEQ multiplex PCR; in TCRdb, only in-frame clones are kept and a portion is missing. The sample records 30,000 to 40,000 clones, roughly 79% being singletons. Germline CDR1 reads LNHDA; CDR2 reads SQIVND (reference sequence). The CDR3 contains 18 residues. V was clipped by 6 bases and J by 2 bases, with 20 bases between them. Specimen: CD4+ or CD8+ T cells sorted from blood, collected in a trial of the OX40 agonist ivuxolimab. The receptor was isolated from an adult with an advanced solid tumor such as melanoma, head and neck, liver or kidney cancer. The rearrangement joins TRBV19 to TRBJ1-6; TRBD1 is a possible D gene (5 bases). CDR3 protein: CASSPFGASPAYNSPLHF. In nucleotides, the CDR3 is TGTGCCAGTAGCCCTTTTGGGGCCTCTCCCGCCTATAATTCACCCCTCCACTTT.